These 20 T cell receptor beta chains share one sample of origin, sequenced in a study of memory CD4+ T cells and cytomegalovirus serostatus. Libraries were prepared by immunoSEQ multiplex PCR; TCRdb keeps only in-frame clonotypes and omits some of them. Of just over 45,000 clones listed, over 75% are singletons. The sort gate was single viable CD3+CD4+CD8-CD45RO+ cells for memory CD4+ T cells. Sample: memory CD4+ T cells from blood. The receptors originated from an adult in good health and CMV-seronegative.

The chain's CDR3 is CASSHPGGSDTQYF. The CDR3 nucleotides read TGCGCCAGCAGCCATCCCGGGGGGTCAGATACGCAGTATTTT. The chain recombines TRBV4-1 with TRBJ2-3; 7 nucleotides match TRBD2. This CDR3 has 14 residues. V shed 3 bases, J shed 4 bases, and the junction held 4 bases outside the gene matches. CDR1 and CDR2 (germline): MGHRA, YSYEKL.

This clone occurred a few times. The CDR3 sequence: CASSSPGTSETQYF. CDR3 bases: TGTGCCAGCAGCTCACCCGGGACATCGGAGACCCAGTACTTC. The chain carries TRBV7-8 and TRBJ2-5; D is possibly TRBD1 (6 bases). CDR3 length: 14 residues. Looked up from germline, CDR1 is SGHVS and CDR2 is FQNEAQ. Trimming removed 4 bases at V and 5 bases at J, with 14 bases between.

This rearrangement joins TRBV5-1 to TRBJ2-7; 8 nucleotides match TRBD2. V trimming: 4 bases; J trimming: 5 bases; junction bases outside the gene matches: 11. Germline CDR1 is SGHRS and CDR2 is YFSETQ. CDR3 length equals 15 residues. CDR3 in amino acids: CASSPPRGGTHEQYF. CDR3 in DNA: TGCGCCAGCAGCCCCCCTCGCGGGGGGACCCACGAGCAGTACTTC.

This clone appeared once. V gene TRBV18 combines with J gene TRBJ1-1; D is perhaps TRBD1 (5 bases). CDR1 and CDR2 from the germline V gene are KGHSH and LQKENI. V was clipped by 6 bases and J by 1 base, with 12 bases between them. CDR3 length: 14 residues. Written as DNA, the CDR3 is TGTGCCAGCTCGCCGGGACCTACGAACACTGAAGCTTTCTTT. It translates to CASSPGPTNTEAFF.

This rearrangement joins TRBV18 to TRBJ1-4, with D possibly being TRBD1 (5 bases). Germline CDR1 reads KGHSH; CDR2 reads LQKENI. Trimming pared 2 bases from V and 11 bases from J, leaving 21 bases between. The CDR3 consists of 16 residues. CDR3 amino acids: CASSPSSGAGGRKLFF. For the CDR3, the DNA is TGTGCCAGCTCACCATCGTCCGGTGCGGGGGGACGGAAACTGTTTTTT.

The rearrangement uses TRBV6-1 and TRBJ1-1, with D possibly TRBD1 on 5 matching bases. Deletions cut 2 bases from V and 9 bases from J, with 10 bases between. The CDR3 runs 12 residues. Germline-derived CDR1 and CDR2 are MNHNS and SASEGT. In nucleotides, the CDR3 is TGTGCCAGCAGTGAACCGGGGGGACAAGCTTTCTTT. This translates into CASSEPGGQAFF.

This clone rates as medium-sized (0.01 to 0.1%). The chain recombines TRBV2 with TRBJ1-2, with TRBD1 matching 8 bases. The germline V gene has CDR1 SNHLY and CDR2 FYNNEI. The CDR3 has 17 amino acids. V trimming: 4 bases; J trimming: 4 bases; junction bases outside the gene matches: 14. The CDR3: CASSGAGQGNFFYGYTF. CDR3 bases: TGTGCCAGCAGTGGGGCTGGACAGGGAAACTTTTTCTATGGCTACACCTTC. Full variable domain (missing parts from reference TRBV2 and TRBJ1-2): EPEVTQTPSHQVTQMGQEVILRCVPISNHLYFYWYRQILGQKVEFLVSFYNNEISEKSEIFDDQFSVERPDGSNFTLKIRSTKLEDSAMYFCASSGAGQGNFFYGYTFGSGTRLTVV.

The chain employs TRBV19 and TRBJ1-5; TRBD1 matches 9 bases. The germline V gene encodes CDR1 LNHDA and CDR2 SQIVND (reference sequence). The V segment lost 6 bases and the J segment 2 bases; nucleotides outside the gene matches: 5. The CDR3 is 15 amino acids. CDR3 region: CASRQGARGNQPQHF. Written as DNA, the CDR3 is TGTGCCAGTAGACAGGGGGCGCGGGGCAATCAGCCCCAGCATTTT.

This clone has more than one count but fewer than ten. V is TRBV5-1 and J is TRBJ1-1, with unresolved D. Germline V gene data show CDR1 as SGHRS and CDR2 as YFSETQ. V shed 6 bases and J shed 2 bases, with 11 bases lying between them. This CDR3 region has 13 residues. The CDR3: CASKEGSNTEAFF. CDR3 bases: TGCGCCAGCAAGGAGGGTTCCAACACTGAAGCTTTCTTT. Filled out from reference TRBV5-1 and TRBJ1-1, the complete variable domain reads KAGVTQTPRYLIKTRGQQVTLSCSPISGHRSVSWYQQTPGQGLQFLFEYFSETQRNKGNFPGRFSGRQFSNSRSEMNVSTLELGDSALYLCASKEGSNTEAFFGQGTRLTVV.

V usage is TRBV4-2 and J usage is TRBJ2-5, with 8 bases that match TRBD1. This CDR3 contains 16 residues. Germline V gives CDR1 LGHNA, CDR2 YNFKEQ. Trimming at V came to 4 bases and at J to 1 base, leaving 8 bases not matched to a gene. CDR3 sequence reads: CASSPRGQVPQETQYF. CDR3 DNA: TGTGCCAGCAGCCCGCGGGGACAGGTTCCCCAAGAGACCCAGTACTTC.

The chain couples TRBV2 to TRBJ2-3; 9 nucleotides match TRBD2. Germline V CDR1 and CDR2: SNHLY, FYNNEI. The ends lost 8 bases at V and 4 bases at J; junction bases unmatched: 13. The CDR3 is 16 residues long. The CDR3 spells CASRKSSGTRADTQYF. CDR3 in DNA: TGTGCCAGCCGAAAATCTAGCGGGACCCGCGCAGATACGCAGTATTTT.

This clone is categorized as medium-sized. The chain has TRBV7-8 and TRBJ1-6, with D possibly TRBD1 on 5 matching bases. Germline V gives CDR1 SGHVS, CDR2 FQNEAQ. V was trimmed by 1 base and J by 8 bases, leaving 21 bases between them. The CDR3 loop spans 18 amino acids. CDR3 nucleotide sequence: TGTGCCAGCAGCTTAGTACGGCAGGGAGGATCTAATCATTCACCCCTCCACTTT. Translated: CASSLVRQGGSNHSPLHF.

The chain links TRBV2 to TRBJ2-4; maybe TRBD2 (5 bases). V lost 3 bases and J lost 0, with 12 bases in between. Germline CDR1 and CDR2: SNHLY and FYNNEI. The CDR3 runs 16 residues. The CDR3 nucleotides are TGTGCCAGCAGTGATTTCCGGGATTTAGCCAAAAACATTCAGTACTTC. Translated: CASSDFRDLAKNIQYF.

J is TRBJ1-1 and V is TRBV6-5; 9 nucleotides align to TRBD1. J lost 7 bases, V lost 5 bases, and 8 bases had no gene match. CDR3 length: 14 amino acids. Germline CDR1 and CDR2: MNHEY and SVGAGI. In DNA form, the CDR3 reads TGTGCCAGCAGTCCACAGGGGGCGGCTGATGAAGCTTTCTTT. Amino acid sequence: CASSPQGAADEAFF.

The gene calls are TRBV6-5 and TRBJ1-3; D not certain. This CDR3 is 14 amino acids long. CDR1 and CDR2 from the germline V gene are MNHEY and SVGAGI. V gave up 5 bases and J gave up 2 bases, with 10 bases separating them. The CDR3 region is CASSAGSAGNTIYF. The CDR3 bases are TGTGCCAGCAGTGCGGGGTCGGCTGGAAACACCATATATTTT.

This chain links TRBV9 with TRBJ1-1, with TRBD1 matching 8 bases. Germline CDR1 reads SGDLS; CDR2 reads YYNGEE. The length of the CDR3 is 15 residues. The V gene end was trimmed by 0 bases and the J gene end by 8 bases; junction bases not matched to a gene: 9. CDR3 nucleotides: TGTGCCAGCAGCGTAGGTAACCAGGGGGCGGAGGAAGCTTTCTTT. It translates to CASSVGNQGAEEAFF. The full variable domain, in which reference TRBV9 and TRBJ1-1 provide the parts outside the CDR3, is DSGVTQTPKHLITATGQRVTLRCSPRSGDLSVYWYQQSLDQGLQFLIQYYNGEERAKGNILERFSAQQFPDLHSELNLSSLELGDSALYFCASSVGNQGAEEAFFGQGTRLTVV.

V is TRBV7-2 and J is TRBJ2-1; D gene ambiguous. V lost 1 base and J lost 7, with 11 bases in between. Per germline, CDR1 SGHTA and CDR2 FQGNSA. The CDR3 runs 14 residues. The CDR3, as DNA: TGTGCCAGCAGCTTAGGTCTCCCCGGGAATGAGCAGTTCTTC. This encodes CASSLGLPGNEQFF.

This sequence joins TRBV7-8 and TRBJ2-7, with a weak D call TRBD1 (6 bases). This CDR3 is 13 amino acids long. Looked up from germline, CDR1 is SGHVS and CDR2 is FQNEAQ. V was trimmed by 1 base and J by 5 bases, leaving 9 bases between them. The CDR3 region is CASSLGGPNEQYF. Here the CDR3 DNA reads TGTGCCAGCAGCTTAGGGGGGCCGAACGAGCAGTACTTC.

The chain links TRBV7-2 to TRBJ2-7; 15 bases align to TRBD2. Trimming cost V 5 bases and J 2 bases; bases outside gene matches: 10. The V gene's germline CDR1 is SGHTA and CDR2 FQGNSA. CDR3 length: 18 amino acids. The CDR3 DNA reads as TGTGCCAGCAGCAAGGGACTAGCGGGGGGCGCGAGACCCTACGAGCAGTACTTC. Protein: CASSKGLAGGARPYEQYF.

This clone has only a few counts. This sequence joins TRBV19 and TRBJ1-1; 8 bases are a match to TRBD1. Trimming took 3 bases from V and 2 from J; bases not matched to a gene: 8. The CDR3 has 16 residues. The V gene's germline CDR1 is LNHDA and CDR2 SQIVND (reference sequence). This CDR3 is CASSMTGTGLNTEAFF. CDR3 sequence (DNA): TGTGCCAGTAGTATGACCGGGACAGGACTCAACACTGAAGCTTTCTTT.